Below, 13 T cell receptor beta chains from the same sample are listed, as sequenced in a study of blood T cell repertoires in COVID-19. Only in-frame clones appear in the TCRdb table, and some are missing; sequencing was by immunoSEQ multiplex PCR. This table has 55,000 to 65,000 clones, around 88% appearing once. Specimen: peripheral blood. The source of these receptors is a man aged 60 to 75 with acute or convalescent COVID-19.

CDR3 in DNA: TGTGCCAGCAGTCGACTGGACAGCCCGGTTCGTGCGAACTATGGCTACACCTTC. Its protein product is CASSRLDSPVRANYGYTF. This chain connects TRBV6-6 to TRBJ1-2; D possibly corresponds to TRBD1 (6 bases). This CDR3 region has 18 residues. With 5 bases removed from V and 2 bases from J, the gap between germline ends came to 24 bases. Germline-derived CDR1 and CDR2 are MNHNY and SVGAGI (reference sequence).

This chain connects TRBV29-1 to TRBJ2-1; 8 bases match TRBD1. V dropped 4 bases and J dropped 6; count of bases not matched to a gene: 8. This CDR3 spans 14 amino acids. CDR1 SQVTM and CDR2 ANQGSEA come from the germline V gene. The CDR3 coding sequence is TGCAGCGTTGGGACAGGGTTCGGGTCCAATGAGCAGTTCTTC. Protein sequence: CSVGTGFGSNEQFF.

The chain uses TRBV5-1 and TRBJ1-3, with D perhaps TRBD1 (5 bases). Trimming shortened V by 4 bases and J by 8 bases, and 10 bases separated the two germline ends. Germline assignment: CDR1 SGHRS and CDR2 YFSETQ. CDR3 length: 12 amino acids. The CDR3 protein is CASSPSGYTIYF. CDR3 bases: TGCGCCAGCAGCCCCTCAGGGTACACCATATATTTT. Filled out from reference TRBV5-1 and TRBJ1-3, the complete variable domain reads KAGVTQTPRYLIKTRGQQVTLSCSPISGHRSVSWYQQTPGQGLQFLFEYFSETQRNKGNFPGRFSGRQFSNSRSEMNVSTLELGDSALYLCASSPSGYTIYFGEGSWLTVV.

CDR3 sequence (DNA): TGTGCCAGCAGCTCGGAGGCGGCCAAAAACATTCAGTACTTC. Amino acids: CASSSEAAKNIQYF. The chain recombines TRBV7-6 with TRBJ2-4, with D tentatively TRBD2 (5 bases). The CDR3 covers 14 residues. The germline V and J ends were trimmed by 4 bases and 1 base, with 8 bases remaining between them. Germline V gene data show CDR1 as SGHVS and CDR2 as FNYEAQ.

J is TRBJ2-1 and V is TRBV2, with TRBD2 matching over 11 bases. The CDR3 is 14 residues long. The J segment lost 9 bases and the V segment lost 7 bases, leaving 8 bases of the junction unmatched. Germline V CDR1 and CDR2: SNHLY, FYNNEI. The DNA of the CDR3 is TGTGCCAGCATGAGAACTAGCGGGAGTGGTGAGCAGTTCTTC. Translated, it gives CASMRTSGSGEQFF.

The chain links TRBV28 to TRBJ1-5, with 7 nucleotides matching TRBD1. This CDR3 is 10 amino acids long. With V trimmed by 4 bases and J by 15 bases, 3 bases remained unmatched. Germline V CDR1 and CDR2: MDHEN, SYDVKM. This CDR3 reads CASSSGGRHF. The CDR3 DNA reads TGTGCCAGCAGTTCAGGGGGGAGGCATTTT.

V is TRBV11-2 and J is TRBJ2-1, with D possibly matching TRBD1 (5 bases). Germline V CDR1 and CDR2: SGHAT, FQNNGV. The CDR3 is made up of 16 amino acids. V lost 6 bases to trimming and J lost 5 bases, with 20 bases between them. The CDR3 DNA sequence: TGTGCCAGCAGACCCCTTACAGGCGACTTTCACAATGAGCAGTTCTTC. Protein sequence: CASRPLTGDFHNEQFF.

The chain combines TRBV28 with TRBJ2-1, with 8 bases matching TRBD2. The CDR3 length is 14 residues. CDR1 MDHEN and CDR2 SYDVKM come from the germline V gene. Trimming took 2 bases from V and 8 from J; bases not matched to a gene: 5. CDR3: CASSLQRERDEQFF. The CDR3 DNA is TGTGCCAGCAGTTTACAGCGGGAGAGGGATGAGCAGTTCTTC. Looking up the rest from reference TRBV28 and TRBJ2-1 gives the full variable domain: DVKVTQSSRYLVKRTGEKVFLECVQDMDHENMFWYRQDPGLGLRLIYFSYDVKMKEKGDIPEGYSVSREKKERFSLILESASTNQTSMYLCASSLQRERDEQFFGPGTRLTVL.

This clone came up once. The chain joins TRBV27 to TRBJ2-5; 10 bases line up with TRBD2. Germline V CDR1 and CDR2: MNHEY, SMNVEV (reference sequence). The CDR3 runs 16 residues. The V gene end was trimmed by 3 bases and the J gene end by 2 bases; junction bases not matched to a gene: 6. CDR3 loop: CASSLRVAGGQETQYF. The DNA for the CDR3 is TGTGCCAGCAGTTTGAGGGTAGCGGGAGGACAAGAGACCCAGTACTTC.

The chain is built from TRBV11-3 and TRBJ2-2; D may be TRBD2 (5 bases). Trimming removed 4 bases at V and 4 bases at J, with 7 bases between. CDR3 size: 13 residues. CDR1 is SGHNT, CDR2 YENEEA, per germline. The CDR3, as DNA: TGTGCCAGCAGCTCTAGCCCCACCGGGGAGCTGTTTTTT. It yields the protein CASSSSPTGELFF.

The chain is built from TRBV28 and TRBJ1-3; maybe TRBD1 (6 bases). From germline, CDR1 is MDHEN and CDR2 SYDVKM. Trimming took 7 bases from V and 0 from J, leaving 16 bases between them. CDR3 length: 16 amino acids. This CDR3 is CASTRDTLNSGNTIYF. CDR3 in DNA: TGTGCCAGCACCCGGGACACCCTTAACTCTGGAAACACCATATATTTT.

V gene TRBV5-1 combines with J gene TRBJ2-3; TRBD2 aligns across 8 bases. The CDR3 covers 15 residues. The germline CDR1 and CDR2 sequences are SGHRS and YFSETQ. After removal of 4 bases from V and 5 bases from J, the junction contained 9 bases not matched to a gene. The CDR3 region is CASSPGGARGDTQYF. The CDR3 DNA follows: TGCGCCAGCAGCCCGGGGGGGGCGCGTGGAGATACGCAGTATTTT.

The chain has TRBV6-5 and TRBJ2-3; perhaps TRBD2 as D (5 bases). Looked up from germline, CDR1 is MNHEY and CDR2 is SVGAGI. Trimming took off 4 bases at V and 7 bases at J, with 6 bases between the two ends. CDR3 length: 11 amino acids. The CDR3 coding sequence is TGTGCCAGCAGTTCGACTAATACGCAGTATTTT. It is translated as CASSSTNTQYF.